The present T cell receptor (beta chain) was sequenced within a study of T-cell reconstitution after alpha-beta-depleted transplantation in children. Study-wide results and limits: Certain patients had high TCRbeta diversity at day 60, and it came from recipient T cells and thymic progenitors that survived. After one year, T-cell counts and TCRbeta diversity mostly came from new T cells. Two months or so post-transplant, alpha-beta T cells reportedly derived from several hundred expanded graft clones.

The ends lost 5 bases at V and 6 bases at J; junction bases unmatched: 8. The V gene's germline CDR1 is MDHEN and CDR2 SYDVKM. This CDR3 comprises 15 residues. Note on this clonotype: Antigen specificity is unknown.

Preparation of the TCRbeta library used unique molecular identifiers. TCRdb fed the PCR reads into MiXCR, producing one record per CDR3 protein. The sample includes 98,000 or so distinct CDR3 sequences, 20% to 25% of them seen just once. The receptor was derived from a boy aged 2 to 10 with acute lymphoblastic leukemia, due to receive a stem cell transplant. V usage is TRBV28 and J usage is TRBJ2-1; 9 bases agree with TRBD1. The sample was PBMCs, taken before TCRalphabeta/CD19-depleted stem cell transplant. This chain's CDR3 is CASSHSGTGRNEQFF. In DNA form, the CDR3 reads TGTGCCAGCAGTCACTCCGGGACAGGGCGCAATGAGCAGTTCTTC.